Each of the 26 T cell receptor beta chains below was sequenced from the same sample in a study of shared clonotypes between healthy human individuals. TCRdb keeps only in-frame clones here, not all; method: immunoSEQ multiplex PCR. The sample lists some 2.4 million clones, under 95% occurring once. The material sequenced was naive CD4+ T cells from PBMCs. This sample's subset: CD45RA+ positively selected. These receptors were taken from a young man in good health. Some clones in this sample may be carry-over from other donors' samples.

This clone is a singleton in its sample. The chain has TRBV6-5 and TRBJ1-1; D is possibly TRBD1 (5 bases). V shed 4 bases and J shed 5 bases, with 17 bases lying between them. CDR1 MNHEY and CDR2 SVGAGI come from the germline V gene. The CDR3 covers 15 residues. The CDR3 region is CASSFTLGGRTEAFF. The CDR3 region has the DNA TGTGCCAGCAGTTTCACCCTCGGGGGTCGGACTGAAGCTTTCTTT.

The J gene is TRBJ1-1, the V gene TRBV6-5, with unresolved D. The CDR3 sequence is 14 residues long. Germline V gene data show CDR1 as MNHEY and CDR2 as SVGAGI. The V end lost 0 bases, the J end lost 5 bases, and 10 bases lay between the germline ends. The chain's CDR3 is CASSYSIRDTEAFF. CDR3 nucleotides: TGTGCCAGCAGTTACTCGATTAGGGATACTGAAGCTTTCTTT.

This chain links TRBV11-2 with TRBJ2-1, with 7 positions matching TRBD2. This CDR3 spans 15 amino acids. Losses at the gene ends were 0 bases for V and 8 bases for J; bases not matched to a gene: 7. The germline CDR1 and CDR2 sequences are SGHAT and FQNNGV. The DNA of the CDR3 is TGTGCCAGCAGCTTAGAAAGCGGGAAAGGCTATGAGCAGTTCTTC. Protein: CASSLESGKGYEQFF. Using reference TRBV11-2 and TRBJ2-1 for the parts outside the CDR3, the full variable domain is EAGVAQSPRYKIIEKRQSVAFWCNPISGHATLYWYQQILGQGPKLLIQFQNNGVVDDSQLPKDRFSAERLKGVDSTLKIQPAKLEDSAVYLCASSLESGKGYEQFFGPGTRLTVL.

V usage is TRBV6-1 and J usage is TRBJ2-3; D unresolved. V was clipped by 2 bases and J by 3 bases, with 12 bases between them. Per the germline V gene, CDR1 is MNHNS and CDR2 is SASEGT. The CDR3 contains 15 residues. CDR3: CASSEPEVKTDTQYF. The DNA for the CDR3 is TGTGCCAGCAGTGAACCCGAGGTAAAGACAGATACGCAGTATTTT.

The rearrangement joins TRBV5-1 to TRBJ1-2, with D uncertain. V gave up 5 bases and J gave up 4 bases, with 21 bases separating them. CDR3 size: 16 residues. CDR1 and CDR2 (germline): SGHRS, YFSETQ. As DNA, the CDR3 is TGCGCCAGCAGGCCCAGCCCCGTTCAGAGTGTCTATGGCTACACCTTC. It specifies CASRPSPVQSVYGYTF.

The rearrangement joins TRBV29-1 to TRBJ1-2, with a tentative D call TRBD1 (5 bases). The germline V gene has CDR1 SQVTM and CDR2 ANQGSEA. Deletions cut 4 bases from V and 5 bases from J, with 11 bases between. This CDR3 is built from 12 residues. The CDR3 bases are TGCAGCGTTGCATCTGGGGGGTATGGCTACACCTTC. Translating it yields CSVASGGYGYTF.

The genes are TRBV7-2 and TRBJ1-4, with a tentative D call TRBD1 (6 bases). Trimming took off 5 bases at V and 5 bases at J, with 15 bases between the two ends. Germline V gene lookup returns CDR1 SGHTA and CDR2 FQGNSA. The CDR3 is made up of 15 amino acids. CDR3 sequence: CASSRQALLNEKLFF. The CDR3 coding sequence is TGTGCCAGCAGCCGACAGGCCTTATTGAATGAAAAACTGTTTTTT.

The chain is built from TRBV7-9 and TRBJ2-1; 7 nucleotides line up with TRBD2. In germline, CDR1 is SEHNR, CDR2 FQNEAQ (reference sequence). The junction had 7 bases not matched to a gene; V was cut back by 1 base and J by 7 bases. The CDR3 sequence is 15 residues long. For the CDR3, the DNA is TGTGCCAGCAGCTTAGTGGCGGGAGTGGTTAATGAGCAGTTCTTC. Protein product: CASSLVAGVVNEQFF.

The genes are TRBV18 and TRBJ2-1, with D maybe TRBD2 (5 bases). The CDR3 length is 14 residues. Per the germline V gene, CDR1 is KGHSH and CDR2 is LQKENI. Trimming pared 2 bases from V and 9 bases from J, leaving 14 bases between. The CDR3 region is CASSPVGAPGEQFF. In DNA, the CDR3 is TGTGCCAGCTCACCAGTGGGAGCCCCCGGTGAGCAGTTCTTC.

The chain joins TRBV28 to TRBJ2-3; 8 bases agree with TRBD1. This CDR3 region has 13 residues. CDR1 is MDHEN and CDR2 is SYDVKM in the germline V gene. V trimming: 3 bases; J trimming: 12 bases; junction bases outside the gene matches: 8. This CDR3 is CASSFSRGQGQYF. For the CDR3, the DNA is TGTGCCAGCAGTTTCTCCCGAGGACAGGGCCAGTATTTT.

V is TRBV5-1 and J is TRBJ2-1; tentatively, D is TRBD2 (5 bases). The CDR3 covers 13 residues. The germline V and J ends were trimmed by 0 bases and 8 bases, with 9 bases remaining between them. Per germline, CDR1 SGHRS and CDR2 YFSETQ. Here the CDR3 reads CASSLGGAYEQFF. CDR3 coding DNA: TGCGCCAGCAGCTTGGGGGGAGCTTATGAGCAGTTCTTC.

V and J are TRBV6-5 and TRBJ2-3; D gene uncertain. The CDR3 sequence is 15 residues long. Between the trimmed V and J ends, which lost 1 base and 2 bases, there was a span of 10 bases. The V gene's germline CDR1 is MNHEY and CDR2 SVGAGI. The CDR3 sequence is CASSYLQGNTDTQYF. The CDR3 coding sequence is TGTGCCAGCAGTTACTTACAAGGAAACACAGATACGCAGTATTTT.

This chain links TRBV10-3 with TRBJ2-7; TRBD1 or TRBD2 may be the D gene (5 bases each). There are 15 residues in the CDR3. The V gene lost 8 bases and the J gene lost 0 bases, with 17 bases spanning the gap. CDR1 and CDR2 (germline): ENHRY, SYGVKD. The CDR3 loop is CAIGGRTASSYEQYF. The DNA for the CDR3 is TGTGCCATCGGGGGACGGACGGCGAGCTCCTACGAGCAGTACTTC.

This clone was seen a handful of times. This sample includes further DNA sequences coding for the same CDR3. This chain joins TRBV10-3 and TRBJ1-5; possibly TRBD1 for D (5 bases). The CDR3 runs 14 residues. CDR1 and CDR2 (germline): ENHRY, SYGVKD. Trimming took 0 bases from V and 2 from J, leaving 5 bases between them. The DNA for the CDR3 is TGTGCCATCAGTGAGTCAGGGGGCAATCAGCCCCAGCATTTT. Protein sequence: CAISESGGNQPQHF.

As DNA, the CDR3 is TGTGCCAGCAGCTTACAAGGACTCAATCAGCCCCAGCATTTT. Translating gives CASSLQGLNQPQHF. The V gene is TRBV11-2, the J gene TRBJ1-5; D not resolved. This CDR3 has 14 residues. The germline V and J ends were trimmed by 2 bases and 3 bases, with 8 bases remaining between them. Germline-derived CDR1 and CDR2 are SGHAT and FQNNGV.

The CDR3 here is CASSDGQNYGYTF. The DNA of the CDR3 is TGTGCCAGCAGTGATGGACAGAACTATGGCTACACCTTC. This chain links TRBV6-1 with TRBJ1-2, with D possibly TRBD1 on 6 matching bases. The CDR3 spans 13 residues. Trimming pared 3 bases from V and 2 bases from J, leaving 7 bases between. The germline gives CDR1 MNHNS, CDR2 SASEGT.

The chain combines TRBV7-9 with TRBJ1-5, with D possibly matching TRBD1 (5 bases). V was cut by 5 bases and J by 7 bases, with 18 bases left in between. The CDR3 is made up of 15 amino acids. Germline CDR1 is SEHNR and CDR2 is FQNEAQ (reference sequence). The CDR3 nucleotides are TGTGCCAGCAGCCCAGGGCCCAGCTCGGGACAGCCCCAGCATTTT. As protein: CASSPGPSSGQPQHF. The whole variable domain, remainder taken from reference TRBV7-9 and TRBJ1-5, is DTGVSQNPRHKITKRGQNVTFRCDPISEHNRLYWYRQTLGQGPEFLTYFQNEAQLEKSRLLSDRFSAERPKGSFSTLEIQRTEQGDSAMYLCASSPGPSSGQPQHFGDGTRLSIL.

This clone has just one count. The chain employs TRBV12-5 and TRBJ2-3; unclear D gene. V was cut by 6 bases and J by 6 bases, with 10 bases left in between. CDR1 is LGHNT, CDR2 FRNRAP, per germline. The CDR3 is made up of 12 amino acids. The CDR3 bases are TGTGCTAGTGGCACAACGGTGGATACGCAGTATTTT. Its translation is CASGTTVDTQYF.

The CDR3 loop is CASSRAGAVQETQYF. CDR3 DNA sequence: TGTGCCAGCAGCCGCGCGGGGGCCGTCCAAGAGACCCAGTACTTC. The V gene is TRBV5-5, the J gene TRBJ2-5; D may be TRBD2 (7 bases). Deletions cut 4 bases from V and 1 base from J, with 14 bases between. Germline assignment: CDR1 SGHKS and CDR2 YYEKEE (reference sequence). This CDR3 contains 15 residues.

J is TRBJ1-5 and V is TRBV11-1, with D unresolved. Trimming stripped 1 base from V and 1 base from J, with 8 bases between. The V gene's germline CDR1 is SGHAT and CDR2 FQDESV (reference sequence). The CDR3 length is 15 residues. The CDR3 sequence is CASSLDGESNQPQHF. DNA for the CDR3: TGTGCCAGCAGCTTAGACGGGGAAAGCAATCAGCCCCAGCATTTT.

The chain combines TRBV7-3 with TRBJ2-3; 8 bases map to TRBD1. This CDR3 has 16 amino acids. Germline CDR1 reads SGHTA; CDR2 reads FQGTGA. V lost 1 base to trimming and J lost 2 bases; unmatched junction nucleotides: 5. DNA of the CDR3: TGTGCCAGCAGCTTAAACGGCAGGGGGCCCACAGATACGCAGTATTTT. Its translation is CASSLNGRGPTDTQYF. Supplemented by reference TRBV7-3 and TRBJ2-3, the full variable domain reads GAGVSQTPSNKVTEKGKYVELRCDPISGHTALYWYRQSLGQGPEFLIYFQGTGAADDSGLPNDRFFAVRPEGSVSTLKIQRTERGDSAVYLCASSLNGRGPTDTQYFGPGTRLTVL.

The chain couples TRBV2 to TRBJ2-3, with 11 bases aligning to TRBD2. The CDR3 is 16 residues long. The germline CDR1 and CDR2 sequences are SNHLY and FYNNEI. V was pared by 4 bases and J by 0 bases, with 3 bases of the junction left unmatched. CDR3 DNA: TGTGCCAGCAGTGTGGGACTAGCGGTTAGCACAGATACGCAGTATTTT. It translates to CASSVGLAVSTDTQYF. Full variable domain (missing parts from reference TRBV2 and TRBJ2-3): EPEVTQTPSHQVTQMGQEVILRCVPISNHLYFYWYRQILGQKVEFLVSFYNNEISEKSEIFDDQFSVERPDGSNFTLKIRSTKLEDSAMYFCASSVGLAVSTDTQYFGPGTRLTVL.

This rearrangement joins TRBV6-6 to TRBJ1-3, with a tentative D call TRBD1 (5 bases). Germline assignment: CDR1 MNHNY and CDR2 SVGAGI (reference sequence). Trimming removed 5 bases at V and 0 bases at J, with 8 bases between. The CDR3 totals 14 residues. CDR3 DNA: TGTGCCAGCAGTACCGACAGCTCTGGAAACACCATATATTTT. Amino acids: CASSTDSSGNTIYF.

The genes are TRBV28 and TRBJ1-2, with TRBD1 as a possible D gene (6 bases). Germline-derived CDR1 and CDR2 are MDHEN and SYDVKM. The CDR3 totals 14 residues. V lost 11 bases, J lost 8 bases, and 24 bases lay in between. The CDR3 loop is CALEDASGAYGYTF. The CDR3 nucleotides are TGTGCCCTAGAGGATGCGTCGGGGGCCTACGGCTACACCTTC.

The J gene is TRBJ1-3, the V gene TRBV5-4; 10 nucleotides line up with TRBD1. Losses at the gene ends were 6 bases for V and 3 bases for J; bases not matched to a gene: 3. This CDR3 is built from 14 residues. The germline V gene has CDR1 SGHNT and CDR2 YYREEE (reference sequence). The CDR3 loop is CASTWTGGGNTIYF. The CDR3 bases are TGTGCCAGCACCTGGACAGGGGGTGGAAACACCATATATTTT.

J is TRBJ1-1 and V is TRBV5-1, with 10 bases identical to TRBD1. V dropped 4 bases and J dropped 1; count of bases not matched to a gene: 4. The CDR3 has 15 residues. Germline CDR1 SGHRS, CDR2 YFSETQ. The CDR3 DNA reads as TGCGCCAGCAGCCCGCGGACAGGGGGGAACACTGAAGCTTTCTTT. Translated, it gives CASSPRTGGNTEAFF.